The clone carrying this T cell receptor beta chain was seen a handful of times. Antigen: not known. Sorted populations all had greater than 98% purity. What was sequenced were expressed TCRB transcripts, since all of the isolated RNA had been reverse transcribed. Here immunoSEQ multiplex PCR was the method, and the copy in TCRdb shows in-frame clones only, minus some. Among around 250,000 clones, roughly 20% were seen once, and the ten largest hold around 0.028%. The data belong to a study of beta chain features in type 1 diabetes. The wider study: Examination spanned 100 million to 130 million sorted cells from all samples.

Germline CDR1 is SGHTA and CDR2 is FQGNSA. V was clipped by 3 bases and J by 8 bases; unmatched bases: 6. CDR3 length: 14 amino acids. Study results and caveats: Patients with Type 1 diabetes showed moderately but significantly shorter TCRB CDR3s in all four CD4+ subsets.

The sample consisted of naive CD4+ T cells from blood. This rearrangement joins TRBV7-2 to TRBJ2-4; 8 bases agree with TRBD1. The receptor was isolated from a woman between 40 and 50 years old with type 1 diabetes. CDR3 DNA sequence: TGTGCCAGCAGCTTTGGACAGGGCTCGTACATTCAGTACTTC. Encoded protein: CASSFGQGSYIQYF.